The 28 T cell receptor beta chains in this list originate from one sample, sequenced in a study of blood T cell repertoires in COVID-19. Measured with immunoSEQ multiplex PCR; TCRdb has only the in-frame clones, and not every one. This sample has 250,000 to 350,000 clones, with 75% to 90% found just once. Sample: peripheral blood. These TCRs come from a woman aged 45 to 65 who had recovered from COVID-19.

The gene calls are TRBV5-1 and TRBJ2-3; 15 bases are shared with TRBD2. The V gene end was trimmed by 3 bases and the J gene end by 11 bases; junction bases not matched to a gene: 13. This CDR3 comprises 17 residues. The germline V gene encodes CDR1 SGHRS and CDR2 YFSETQ. The CDR3 DNA is TGCGCCAGCAGCTGGGGACTAGCGGGAGGCCCCCCAGGCGGGCAGTATTTT. It yields the protein CASSWGLAGGPPGGQYF. The entire variable domain, with the rest obtained from reference TRBV5-1 and TRBJ2-3, is as follows: KAGVTQTPRYLIKTRGQQVTLSCSPISGHRSVSWYQQTPGQGLQFLFEYFSETQRNKGNFPGRFSGRQFSNSRSEMNVSTLELGDSALYLCASSWGLAGGPPGGQYFGPGTRLTVL.

The chain is built from TRBV19 and TRBJ2-7, with D hard to call. Germline assignment: CDR1 LNHDA and CDR2 SQIVND (reference sequence). This CDR3 contains 13 residues. Trimming removed 8 bases from V and 0 bases from J, with 11 bases in between. CDR3 sequence: CASRSPHSYEQYF. For the CDR3, the DNA is TGTGCCAGTCGGTCCCCGCACTCCTACGAGCAGTACTTC.

The genes are TRBV7-9 and TRBJ1-2; D is unresolved. Germline V lookup: CDR1 SEHNR, CDR2 FQNEAQ (reference sequence). The CDR3 has 13 residues. V lost 0 bases, J lost 2 bases, and 4 bases lay in between. Here the CDR3 DNA reads TGTGCCAGCAGCTTAGCACAGAACTATGGCTACACCTTC. This gives the protein CASSLAQNYGYTF.

The chain links TRBV6-2 or TRBV6-3 to TRBJ2-7; D is unresolved. The CDR3 totals 13 residues. Germline V gene sequence: CDR1 MNHEY, CDR2 SVGEGT. V was cut by 0 bases and J by 1 base, with 4 bases left in between. The chain's CDR3 is CASSYSPSYEQYF. The CDR3 nucleotides are TGTGCCAGCAGTTACTCTCCTTCCTACGAGCAGTACTTC.

The chain employs TRBV7-2 and TRBJ2-5; 9 nucleotides match TRBD1. With V trimmed by 5 bases and J by 2 bases, 6 bases remained unmatched. Germline CDR1 is SGHTA and CDR2 is FQGNSA. The CDR3 has 15 residues. CDR3 sequence: CASSVGQGRQETQYF. CDR3 coding DNA: TGTGCCAGCAGCGTCGGACAGGGGAGACAAGAGACCCAGTACTTC.

V and J are TRBV4-2 and TRBJ1-2, with TRBD1 as a possible D gene (6 bases). V lost 0 bases and J 4 bases, leaving 12 bases between the germline ends. Germline-derived CDR1 and CDR2 are LGHNA and YNFKEQ. The CDR3 covers 15 residues. Here the CDR3 DNA reads TGTGCCAGCAGCCAAGATCTACAGGGCATCTATGGCTACACCTTC. Translating gives CASSQDLQGIYGYTF.

The chain has TRBV30 and TRBJ1-1; D uncertain. V gave up 1 base and J gave up 8 bases, with 8 bases separating them. CDR3 length: 11 residues. CDR1 GTSNPN and CDR2 SVGIG come from the germline V gene (reference sequence). CDR3 protein: CAWSGYMEAFF. The CDR3 DNA reads as TGTGCCTGGAGTGGGTACATGGAAGCTTTCTTT.

With respect to this clone: The same CDR3 can be traced to other DNA sequences in this sample. The J gene is TRBJ1-1, the V gene TRBV6-5; D uncertain. Looked up from germline, CDR1 is MNHEY and CDR2 is SVGAGI. CDR3 length: 14 amino acids. V was clipped by 2 bases and J by 1 base, with 8 bases between them. The CDR3 nucleotides are TGTGCCAGCAGTTACGGAGAGGGGAACACTGAAGCTTTCTTT. This encodes CASSYGEGNTEAFF.

J is TRBJ1-6 and V is TRBV6-2 or TRBV6-3, with TRBD1 identical over 7 bases. V trimming: 5 bases; J trimming: 4 bases; junction bases outside the gene matches: 14. The CDR3 extends over 18 amino acids. The germline V gene encodes CDR1 MNHEY and CDR2 SVGEGT. CDR3: CASSQGGRGQRYNSPLHF. The CDR3 DNA sequence: TGTGCCAGCAGTCAGGGGGGCCGAGGACAGAGGTATAATTCACCCCTCCACTTT.

The V and J genes are TRBV24-1 and TRBJ1-2; TRBD1 is a possible D gene (6 bases). Trimming cost V 1 base and J 8 bases, with 16 bases left between them. Germline assignment: CDR1 KGHDR and CDR2 SFDVKD. The length of the CDR3 is 15 residues. CDR3 sequence reads: CATSDLQTGGEGYTF. CDR3 nucleotide sequence: TGTGCCACCAGTGATTTACAGACAGGAGGAGAGGGCTACACCTTC.

This chain connects TRBV7-6 to TRBJ1-4; perhaps TRBD1 as D (6 bases). V shed 1 base and J shed 6 bases, with 12 bases lying between them. Germline V gives CDR1 SGHVS, CDR2 FNYEAQ. The length of the CDR3 is 15 residues. The CDR3: CASSLGDRLHEKLFF. The CDR3, as DNA: TGTGCCAGCAGCTTAGGCGACAGGTTACATGAAAAACTGTTTTTT.

The rearrangement links TRBV7-9 to TRBJ1-2; 12 bases are shared with TRBD1. Looked up from germline, CDR1 is SEHNR and CDR2 is FQNEAQ (reference sequence). The CDR3 is made up of 16 amino acids. Trimming removed 4 bases from V and 4 bases from J; junction bases left unmatched: 7. The DNA of the CDR3 is TGTGCCAGCAGCTCCCCGGGGACAGGGGGCGTCTATGGCTACACCTTC. Amino acids: CASSSPGTGGVYGYTF.

This clone was observed once. The V gene is TRBV9, the J gene TRBJ2-3; TRBD2 might be the D (5 bases). CDR1 is SGDLS and CDR2 is YYNGEE in the germline V gene. V lost 4 bases, J lost 3 bases, and 12 bases lay in between. The CDR3 spans 14 residues. Written as DNA, the CDR3 is TGTGCCAGCAGCCGGGGTAGCAGGACAGATACGCAGTATTTT. This sequence encodes CASSRGSRTDTQYF.

V and J are TRBV6-2 or TRBV6-3 and TRBJ1-2; possibly TRBD1 for D (6 bases). CDR1 and CDR2 (germline): MNHEY, SVGEGT. The CDR3 runs 15 residues. V lost 6 bases to trimming and J lost 4 bases, with 18 bases between them. As DNA, the CDR3 is TGTGCCAGCAGCAACGCGGGGGGCAGGGCCTATGGCTACACCTTC. This encodes CASSNAGGRAYGYTF.

The rearrangement links TRBV7-8 to TRBJ1-6; 8 bases fit TRBD1. The junction had 6 bases not matched to a gene; V was cut back by 5 bases and J by 6 bases. Germline CDR1 and CDR2: SGHVS and FQNEAQ. CDR3 size: 15 residues. The CDR3 loop is CASSNPGQVNSPLHF. As DNA, the CDR3 is TGTGCCAGCAGCAATCCGGGACAGGTTAATTCACCCCTCCACTTT.

The chain carries TRBV5-6 and TRBJ2-6, with D possibly being TRBD1 (6 bases). V gave up 4 bases and J gave up 1 base, with 9 bases separating them. This CDR3 is built from 15 residues. Germline CDR1 is SGHDT and CDR2 is YYEEEE. The CDR3 nucleotides read TGTGCCAGCAGCCTGGGACAATCTGGGGCCAACGTCCTGACTTTC. It encodes CASSLGQSGANVLTF.

The rearrangement links TRBV6-6 to TRBJ2-3, with TRBD2 identical over 14 bases. The CDR3 contains 21 residues. J gave up 1 base and V 6 bases, and 18 bases lay outside the gene matches. Germline V gene data show CDR1 as MNHNY and CDR2 as SVGAGI (reference sequence). CDR3 residues: CASSRTPGLAGVSPRTDTQYF. CDR3 nucleotide sequence: TGTGCCAGCAGCAGAACACCGGGACTAGCGGGAGTTTCCCCCCGCACAGATACGCAGTATTTT.

The chain has TRBV11-2 and TRBJ2-7; maybe TRBD2 (6 bases). Germline V gene sequence: CDR1 SGHAT, CDR2 FQNNGV. Trimming left V 5 bases short and J 0 bases short, with 14 bases between. CDR3 length: 15 residues. The CDR3 region is CASSPEVGGSYEQYF. DNA of the CDR3: TGTGCCAGCAGCCCGGAAGTCGGGGGCTCCTACGAGCAGTACTTC. Using reference TRBV11-2 and TRBJ2-7 for the parts outside the CDR3, the full variable domain is EAGVAQSPRYKIIEKRQSVAFWCNPISGHATLYWYQQILGQGPKLLIQFQNNGVVDDSQLPKDRFSAERLKGVDSTLKIQPAKLEDSAVYLCASSPEVGGSYEQYFGPGTRLTVT.

This chain uses TRBV5-1 with TRBJ1-1; D gene ambiguous. Germline loops: CDR1 SGHRS, CDR2 YFSETQ. V was shortened by 3 bases and J by 1 base, with 13 bases between the two germline ends. This CDR3 has 15 amino acids. CDR3 in DNA: TGCGCCAGCAGCTATAGTAGACGGAGGAACACTGAAGCTTTCTTT. This encodes CASSYSRRRNTEAFF.

This sequence joins TRBV4-3 and TRBJ1-2; no reliable D call. The CDR3 loop spans 17 amino acids. Trimming removed 0 bases from V and 3 bases from J, with 17 bases in between. Germline CDR1 reads LGHNA; CDR2 reads YSLEER. CDR3: CASSQDFPQVLDYGYTF. For the CDR3, the DNA is TGCGCCAGCAGCCAAGATTTTCCCCAGGTGCTTGACTATGGCTACACCTTC.

This sequence joins TRBV5-4 and TRBJ1-1; the D gene is possibly TRBD1 (6 bases). The CDR3 spans 13 residues. Germline V gene lookup returns CDR1 SGHNT and CDR2 YYREEE (reference sequence). Deletions cut 3 bases from V and 10 bases from J, with 16 bases between. CDR3 bases: TGTGCCAGCAGCTACAGCGAGGGGGTTGGAGCTTTCTTT. Amino acids: CASSYSEGVGAFF.

The chain is built from TRBV28 and TRBJ1-2; D is undetermined. V was pared by 2 bases and J by 4 bases, with 23 bases between. Germline V gene lookup returns CDR1 MDHEN and CDR2 SYDVKM. The CDR3 runs to 18 residues. Written as DNA, the CDR3 is TGTGCCAGCAGTTTACGGCCTTTGGCCCGACCAGAGGCCTATGGCTACACCTTC. Translated, it gives CASSLRPLARPEAYGYTF.

CDR3 sequence (DNA): TGTGCCAGCAGCTTAGTGGAGGGGTACGGCGGCTACACCTTC. Translation: CASSLVEGYGGYTF. J is TRBJ1-2 and V is TRBV7-8, with D possibly matching TRBD1 (5 bases). This CDR3 has 14 residues. Germline CDR1 is SGHVS and CDR2 is FQNEAQ. The germline V and J ends were trimmed by 1 base and 8 bases, with 14 bases remaining between them. The full variable domain, its missing parts supplied by reference TRBV7-8 and TRBJ1-2, is GAGVSQSPRYKVAKRGQDVALRCDPISGHVSLFWYQQALGQGPEFLTYFQNEAQLDKSGLPSDRFFAERPEGSVSTLKIQRTQQEDSAVYLCASSLVEGYGGYTFGSGTRLTVV.

The rearrangement links TRBV5-5 to TRBJ1-2; no firm D call. With 1 base removed from V and 8 bases from J, the gap between germline ends came to 12 bases. The CDR3 extends over 13 amino acids. CDR1 is SGHKS and CDR2 is YYEKEE in the germline V gene (reference sequence). The CDR3 coding sequence is TGTGCCAGCAGCTTGCGGACTCTGTGGGGCTACACCTTC. Residues: CASSLRTLWGYTF.

This chain uses TRBV4-2 with TRBJ2-4, with 11 bases matching TRBD2. V trimming: 2 bases; J trimming: 0 bases; junction bases outside the gene matches: 6. Germline CDR1 and CDR2: LGHNA and YNFKEQ. The CDR3 length is 18 residues. CDR3 sequence reads: CASSQRLAGQLAKNIQYF. CDR3 sequence (DNA): TGTGCCAGCAGCCAACGACTAGCGGGGCAACTAGCCAAAAACATTCAGTACTTC.

This clone showed up just a few times. This chain links TRBV27 with TRBJ1-1; unclear D gene. This CDR3 has 13 amino acids. The V gene's germline CDR1 is MNHEY and CDR2 SMNVEV (reference sequence). V lost 2 bases and J 2 bases, leaving 6 bases between the germline ends. DNA for the CDR3: TGTGCCAGCAGTTTACGTCCCAACACTGAAGCTTTCTTT. Residues: CASSLRPNTEAFF.

The rearrangement links TRBV6-2 or TRBV6-3 to TRBJ1-1; 7 nucleotides align to TRBD1. The V and J ends lost 4 bases and 4 bases, in that order; junction bases with no gene match: 6. CDR1 MNHEY and CDR2 SVGEGT come from the germline V gene. This CDR3 comprises 14 residues. The CDR3 sequence: CASSFSQGGTEAFF. CDR3 in DNA: TGTGCCAGCAGTTTCTCCCAGGGGGGCACTGAAGCTTTCTTT.

V gene TRBV18 combines with J gene TRBJ1-1; no firm D call. Germline-derived CDR1 and CDR2 are KGHSH and LQKENI. V lost 3 bases and J 4 bases, leaving 12 bases between the germline ends. The CDR3 is 14 amino acids. CDR3 sequence reads: CASSPSTVGTEAFF. As DNA, the CDR3 is TGTGCCAGCTCACCGTCGACTGTCGGCACTGAAGCTTTCTTT.